This TCR beta chain comes out of a study of blood T cell repertoires in COVID-19. Whole-study context: Both acute and convalescent COVID-19 samples were obtained from the United States, Italy and Spain. Sample material is recorded as cDNA or gDNA derived from T cells, B-cell-depleted T cells, or PBMCs.

The germline V gene encodes CDR1 MGHRA and CDR2 YSYEKL. Trimming took off 0 bases at V and 7 bases at J, with 8 bases between the two ends. The CDR3 covers 13 residues. Here immunoSEQ multiplex PCR was the method, and the copy in TCRdb shows in-frame clones only, minus some. Among around 99,000 clones listed, roughly 84% were seen once. Sequencing input: peripheral blood. The receptor was derived from a human donor in a cohort sampled during active COVID-19. V is TRBV4-1 and J is TRBJ2-3; D not certain. The CDR3, as DNA: TGCGCCAGCAGCCAAGATCTAAGAAATACGCAGTATTTT. This gives the protein CASSQDLRNTQYF.